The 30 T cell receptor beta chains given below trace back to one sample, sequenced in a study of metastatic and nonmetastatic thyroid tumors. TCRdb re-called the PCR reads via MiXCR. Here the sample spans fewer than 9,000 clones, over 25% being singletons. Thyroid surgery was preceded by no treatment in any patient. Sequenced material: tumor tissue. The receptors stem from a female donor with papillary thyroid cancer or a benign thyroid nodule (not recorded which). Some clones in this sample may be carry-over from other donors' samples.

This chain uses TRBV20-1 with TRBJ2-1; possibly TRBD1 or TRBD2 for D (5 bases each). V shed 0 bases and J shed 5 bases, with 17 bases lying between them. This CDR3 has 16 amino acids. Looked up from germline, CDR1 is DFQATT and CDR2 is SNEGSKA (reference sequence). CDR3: CSARDPAMGENNEQFF. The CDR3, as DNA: TGCAGTGCTAGAGACCCCGCGATGGGGGAGAACAATGAGCAGTTCTTC.

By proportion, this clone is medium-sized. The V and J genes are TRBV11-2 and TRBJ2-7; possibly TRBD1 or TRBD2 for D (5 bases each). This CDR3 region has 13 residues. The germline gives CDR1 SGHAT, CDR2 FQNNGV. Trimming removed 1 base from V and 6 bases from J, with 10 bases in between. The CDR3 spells CASSLAGPGEQYF. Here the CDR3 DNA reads TGTGCCAGCAGCTTAGCGGGACCGGGCGAGCAGTACTTC.

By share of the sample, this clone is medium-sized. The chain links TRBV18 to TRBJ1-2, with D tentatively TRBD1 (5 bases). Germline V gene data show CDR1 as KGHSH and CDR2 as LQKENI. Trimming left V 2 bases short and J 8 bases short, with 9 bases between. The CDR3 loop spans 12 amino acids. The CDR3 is CASSPGTEGYTF. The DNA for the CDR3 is TGTGCCAGCTCACCAGGGACGGAGGGCTACACCTTC.

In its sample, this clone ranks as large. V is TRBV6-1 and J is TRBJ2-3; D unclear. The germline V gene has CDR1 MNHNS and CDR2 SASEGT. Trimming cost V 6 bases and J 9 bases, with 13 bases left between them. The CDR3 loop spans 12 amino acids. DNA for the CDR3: TGTGCCAGCAGACACGGACCCAGCACGCAGTATTTT. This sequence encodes CASRHGPSTQYF.

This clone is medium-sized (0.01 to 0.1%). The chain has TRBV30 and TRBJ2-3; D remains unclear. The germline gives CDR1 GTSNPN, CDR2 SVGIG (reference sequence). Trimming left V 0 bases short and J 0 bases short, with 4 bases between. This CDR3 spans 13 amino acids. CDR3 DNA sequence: TGTGCCTGGAGTGTGGGGAGCACAGATACGCAGTATTTT. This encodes CAWSVGSTDTQYF.

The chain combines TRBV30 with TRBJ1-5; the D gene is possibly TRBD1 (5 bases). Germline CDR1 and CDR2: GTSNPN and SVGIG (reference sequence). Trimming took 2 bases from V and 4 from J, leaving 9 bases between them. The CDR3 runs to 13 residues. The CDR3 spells CAWSPQGNQPQHF. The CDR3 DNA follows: TGTGCCTGGAGTCCTCAGGGTAATCAGCCCCAGCATTTT.

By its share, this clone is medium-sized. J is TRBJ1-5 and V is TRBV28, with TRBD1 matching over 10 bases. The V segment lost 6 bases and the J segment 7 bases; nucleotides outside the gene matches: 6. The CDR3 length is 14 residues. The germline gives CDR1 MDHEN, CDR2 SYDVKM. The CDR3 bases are TGTGCCAGCAGGCGGGACAGGGGTTACCAGCCCCAGCATTTT. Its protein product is CASRRDRGYQPQHF.

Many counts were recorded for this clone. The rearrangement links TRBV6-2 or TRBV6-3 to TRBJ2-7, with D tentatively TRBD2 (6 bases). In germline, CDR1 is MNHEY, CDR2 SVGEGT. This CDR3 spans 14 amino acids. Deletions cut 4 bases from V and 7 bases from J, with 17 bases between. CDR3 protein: CASSWLRTGVEQYF. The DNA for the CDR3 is TGTGCCAGCAGTTGGCTCAGGACGGGGGTGGAGCAGTACTTC.

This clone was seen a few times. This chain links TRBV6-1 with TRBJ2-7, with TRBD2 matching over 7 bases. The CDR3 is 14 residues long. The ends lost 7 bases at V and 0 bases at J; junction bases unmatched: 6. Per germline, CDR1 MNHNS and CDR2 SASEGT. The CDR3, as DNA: TGTGCCAGCACCGGAACGGGGGGCTCCTACGAGCAGTACTTC. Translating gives CASTGTGGSYEQYF.

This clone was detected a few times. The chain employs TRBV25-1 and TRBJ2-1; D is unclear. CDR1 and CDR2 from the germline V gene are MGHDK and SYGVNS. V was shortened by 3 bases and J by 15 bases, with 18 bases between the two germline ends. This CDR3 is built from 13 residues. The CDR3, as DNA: TGTGCCAGCAGTGATCACCCCTACCAGAAGCGGTTCTTC. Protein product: CASSDHPYQKRFF.

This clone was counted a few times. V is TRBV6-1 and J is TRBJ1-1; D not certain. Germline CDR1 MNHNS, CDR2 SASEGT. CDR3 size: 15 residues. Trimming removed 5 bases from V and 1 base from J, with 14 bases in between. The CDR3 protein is CASSSRWGWNTEAFF. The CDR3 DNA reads TGTGCCAGCAGTTCCCGGTGGGGATGGAACACTGAAGCTTTCTTT.

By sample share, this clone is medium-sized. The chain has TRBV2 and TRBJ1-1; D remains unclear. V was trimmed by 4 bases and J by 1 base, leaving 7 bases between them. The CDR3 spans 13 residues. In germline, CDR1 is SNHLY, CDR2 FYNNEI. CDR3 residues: CASSVEGNTEAFF. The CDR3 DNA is TGTGCCAGCAGTGTTGAAGGGAACACTGAAGCTTTCTTT.

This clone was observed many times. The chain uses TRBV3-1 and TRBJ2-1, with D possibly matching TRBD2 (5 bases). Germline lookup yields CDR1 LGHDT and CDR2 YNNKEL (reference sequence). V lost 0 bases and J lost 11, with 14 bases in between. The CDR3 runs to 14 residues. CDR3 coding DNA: TGTGCCAGCAGCCAAGATGAAGGACTCCAAAAGCAGTTCTTC. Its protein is CASSQDEGLQKQFF.

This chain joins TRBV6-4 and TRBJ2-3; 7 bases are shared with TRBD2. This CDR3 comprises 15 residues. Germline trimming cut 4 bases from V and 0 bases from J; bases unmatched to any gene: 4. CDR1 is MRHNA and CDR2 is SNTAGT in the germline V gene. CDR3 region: CASSVFSGSTDTQYF. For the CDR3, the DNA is TGTGCCAGCAGTGTTTTTAGCGGGAGCACAGATACGCAGTATTTT.

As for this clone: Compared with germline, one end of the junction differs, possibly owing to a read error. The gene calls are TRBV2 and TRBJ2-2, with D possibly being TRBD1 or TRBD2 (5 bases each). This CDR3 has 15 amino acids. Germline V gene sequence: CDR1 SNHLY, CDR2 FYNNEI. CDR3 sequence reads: CASSAGQLLPGDLSF. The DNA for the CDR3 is TGTGCCAGCAGTGCCGGACAACTACTACCCGGGGACCTGTCTTTT.

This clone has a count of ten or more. CDR3 region: CASSFYRTGSAGANVLTF. In nucleotides, the CDR3 is TGTGCCAGCAGCTTTTATCGGACAGGGTCGGCTGGGGCCAACGTCCTGACTTTC. The V and J genes are TRBV5-7 and TRBJ2-6; 8 nucleotides align to TRBD1. TRBV5-7 is assigned to the ORF class and has an uncertain function. The trim removed 2 bases at V and 2 bases at J, leaving 9 bases unmatched. This CDR3 has 18 amino acids.

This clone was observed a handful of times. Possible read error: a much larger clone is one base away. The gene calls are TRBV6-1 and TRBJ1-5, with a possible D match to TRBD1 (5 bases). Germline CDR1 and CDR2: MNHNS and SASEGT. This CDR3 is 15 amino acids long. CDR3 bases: TGTGCCAGCGGTGAAGTCGGCAGGGCCAATCAGCCCCAGCATTTT. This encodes CASGEVGRANQPQHF.

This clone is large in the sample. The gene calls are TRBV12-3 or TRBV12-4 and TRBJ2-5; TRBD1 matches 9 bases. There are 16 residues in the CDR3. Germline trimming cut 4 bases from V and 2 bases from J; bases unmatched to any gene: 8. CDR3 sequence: CASSSRDRASQETQYF. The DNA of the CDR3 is TGTGCCAGCAGTTCCCGGGACAGGGCTTCTCAAGAGACCCAGTACTTC.

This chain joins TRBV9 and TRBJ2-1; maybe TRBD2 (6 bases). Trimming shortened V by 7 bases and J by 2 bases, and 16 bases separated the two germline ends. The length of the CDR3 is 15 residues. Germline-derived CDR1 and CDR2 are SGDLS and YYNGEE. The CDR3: CASPLRDSPYNEQFF. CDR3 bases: TGTGCCAGCCCCCTCCGGGACTCTCCCTACAATGAGCAGTTCTTC.

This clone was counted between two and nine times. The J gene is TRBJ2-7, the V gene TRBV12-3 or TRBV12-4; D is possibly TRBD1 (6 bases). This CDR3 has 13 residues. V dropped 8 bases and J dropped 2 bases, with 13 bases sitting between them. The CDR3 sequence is CASPGTMTYEQYF. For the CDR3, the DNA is TGTGCCAGCCCGGGGACAATGACCTACGAGCAGTACTTC.

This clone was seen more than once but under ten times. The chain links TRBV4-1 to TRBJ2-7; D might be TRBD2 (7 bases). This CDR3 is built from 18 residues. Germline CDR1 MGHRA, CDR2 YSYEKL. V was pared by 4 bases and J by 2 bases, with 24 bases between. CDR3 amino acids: CASSLYYPAGAPTYEQYF. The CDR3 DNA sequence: TGCGCCAGCAGCCTCTACTATCCCGCGGGGGCCCCCACCTACGAGCAGTACTTC.

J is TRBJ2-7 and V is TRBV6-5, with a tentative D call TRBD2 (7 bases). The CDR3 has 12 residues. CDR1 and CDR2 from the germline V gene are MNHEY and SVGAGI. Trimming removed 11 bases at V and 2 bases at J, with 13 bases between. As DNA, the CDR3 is TGTGCCGGGGGGGCAGGGGCCTACGAGCAGTACTTC. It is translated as CAGGAGAYEQYF.

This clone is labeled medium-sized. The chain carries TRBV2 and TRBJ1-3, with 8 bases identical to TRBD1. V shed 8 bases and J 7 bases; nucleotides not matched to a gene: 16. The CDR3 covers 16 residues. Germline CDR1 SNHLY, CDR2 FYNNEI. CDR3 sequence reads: CASYSGRGTGANTIYF. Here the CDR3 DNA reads TGTGCCAGCTACTCGGGGCGGGGGACAGGCGCTAACACCATATATTTT.

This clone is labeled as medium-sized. Here the CDR3 reads CASSLFRTSGRKNEQFF. In nucleotides, the CDR3 is TGTGCCAGCAGTTTATTCCGGACTAGCGGGAGGAAGAATGAGCAGTTCTTC. The chain recombines TRBV28 with TRBJ2-1, with 14 bases identical to TRBD2. From germline, CDR1 is MDHEN and CDR2 SYDVKM. This CDR3 spans 17 amino acids. Germline trimming cut 1 base from V and 7 bases from J; bases unmatched to any gene: 6.

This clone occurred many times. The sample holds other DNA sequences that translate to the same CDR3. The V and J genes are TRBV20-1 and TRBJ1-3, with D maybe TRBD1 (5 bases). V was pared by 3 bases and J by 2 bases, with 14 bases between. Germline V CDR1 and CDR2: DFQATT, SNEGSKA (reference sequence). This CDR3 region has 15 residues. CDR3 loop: CSARDRKGPGNTIYF. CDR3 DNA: TGCAGTGCTAGGGACCGGAAGGGGCCTGGAAACACCATATATTTT.

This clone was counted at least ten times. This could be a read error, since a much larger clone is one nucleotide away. The CDR3 region is CASSLIALGPYGQYF. CDR3 nucleotides: TGTGCCAGCAGTTTAATAGCCCTTGGCCCCTACGGGCAGTACTTC. The V and J genes are TRBV27 and TRBJ2-7; D remains unclear. The CDR3 consists of 15 residues. Germline lookup yields CDR1 MNHEY and CDR2 SMNVEV (reference sequence).

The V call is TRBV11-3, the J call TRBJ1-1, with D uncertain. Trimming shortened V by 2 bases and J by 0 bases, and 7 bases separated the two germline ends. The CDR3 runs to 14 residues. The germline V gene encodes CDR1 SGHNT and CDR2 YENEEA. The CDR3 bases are TGTGCCAGCAGCTTATTCCTTATGAACACTGAAGCTTTCTTT. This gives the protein CASSLFLMNTEAFF.

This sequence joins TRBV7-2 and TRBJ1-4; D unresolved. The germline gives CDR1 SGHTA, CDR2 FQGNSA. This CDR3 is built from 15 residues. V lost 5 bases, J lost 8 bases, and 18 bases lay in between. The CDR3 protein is CASSVSGKPGEKLFF. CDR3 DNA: TGTGCCAGCAGCGTATCCGGGAAACCGGGGGAAAAACTGTTTTTT.

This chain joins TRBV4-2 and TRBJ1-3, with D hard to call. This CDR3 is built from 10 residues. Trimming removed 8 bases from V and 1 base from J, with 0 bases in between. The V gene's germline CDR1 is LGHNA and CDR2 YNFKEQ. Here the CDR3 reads CASSGNTIYF. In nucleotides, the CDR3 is TGTGCCAGCTCTGGAAACACCATATATTTT.

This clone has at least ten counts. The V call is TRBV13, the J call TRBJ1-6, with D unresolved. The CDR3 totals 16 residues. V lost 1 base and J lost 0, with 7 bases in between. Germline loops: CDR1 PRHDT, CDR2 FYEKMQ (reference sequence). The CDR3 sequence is CASSLDSSSYNSPLHF. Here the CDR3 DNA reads TGTGCCAGCAGCTTAGACAGTAGCTCCTATAATTCACCCCTCCACTTT.